This TCR beta chain was sequenced for a study of shared clonotypes between healthy human individuals. Study-wide findings and caveats: What limited the represented genetic and exposure-history diversity was the small number of donors. A generally larger estimated richness was seen in naive subsets than in memory subsets.

Per the germline V gene, CDR1 is MNHNY and CDR2 is SVGAGI (reference sequence). V shed 0 bases, J shed 5 bases, and the junction held 5 bases outside the gene matches. The CDR3 has 15 residues. As concerns this clone: Its target is unknown.

Libraries were prepared by immunoSEQ multiplex PCR; TCRdb keeps only in-frame clonotypes and omits some of them. The sample has more than 2,000,000 clones, 90% to 95% seen once; the top ten hold roughly 0.15%. Sequencing was performed on naive CD4+ T cells sorted from blood. The sample's subset: CD45RA+ positively selected. The source of this sequence is a man aged 18 to 30 in good health. This chain links TRBV6-6 with TRBJ2-7; TRBD1 agrees at 9 bases. The CDR3 DNA reads TGTGCCAGCAGTTACTCGGGACAGGGCCTCAACGAGCAGTACTTC. Translated: CASSYSGQGLNEQYF.